This T cell receptor beta chain came from a study of cytomegalovirus exposure and HLA in healthy donors. The PCR employed 60 Vbeta primers together with 13 Jbeta primers. TCRdb keeps only in-frame clones here, not all; method: immunoSEQ multiplex PCR. The sample comprises 100,000 to 150,000 clones, about 80% of which are singletons, and approximately 1.7% rests with the top ten. This clone showed up just a few times. This clonotype was sampled from a woman aged 50 to 65 in good health and CMV-seronegative. The sample taken for sequencing was PBMCs.

The CDR3 is CASSIKAGTGNTIYF. The CDR3 nucleotides are TGTGCCAGTAGTATAAAGGCAGGAACTGGAAACACCATATATTTT. The chain joins TRBV19 to TRBJ1-3; D uncertain. Trimming pared 2 bases from V and 2 bases from J, leaving 10 bases between. Germline V gene lookup returns CDR1 LNHDA and CDR2 SQIVND (reference sequence). This CDR3 contains 15 residues.